Following are 10 T cell receptor beta chains from one sample sequenced in a study of T cell changes during pregnancy in multiple sclerosis. Repertoires were generated with immunoSEQ multiplex PCR, while TCRdb's copy carries only in-frame clones and drops some. The sample lists about 31,000 clones; about nine tenths were seen once. Sequencing was performed on CD8+ T cells from peripheral blood mononuclear cells, taken before pregnancy. All receptors come from a female donor with multiple sclerosis, enrolled in a pregnancy study.

This sequence joins TRBV2 and TRBJ2-1; maybe TRBD2 (5 bases). Germline CDR1 reads SNHLY; CDR2 reads FYNNEI. The CDR3 consists of 13 residues. The ends were cut back, 3 bases at V and 8 bases at J, with 11 bases in the middle. This chain's CDR3 is CASSDTGVDEQFF. For the CDR3, the DNA is TGTGCCAGCAGTGACACCGGGGTGGATGAGCAGTTCTTC. The full variable domain, completed using reference TRBV2 and TRBJ2-1, is EPEVTQTPSHQVTQMGQEVILRCVPISNHLYFYWYRQILGQKVEFLVSFYNNEISEKSEIFDDQFSVERPDGSNFTLKIRSTKLEDSAMYFCASSDTGVDEQFFGPGTRLTVL.

The chain employs TRBV9 and TRBJ1-1, with no clear D. Germline CDR1 and CDR2: SGDLS and YYNGEE. Trimming took 0 bases from V and 1 from J, leaving 4 bases between them. The CDR3 has 13 amino acids. The CDR3 bases are TGTGCCAGCAGCGTAGTGGCGAACACTGAAGCTTTCTTT. Protein sequence: CASSVVANTEAFF.

The V and J genes are TRBV4-1 and TRBJ2-3, with TRBD2 identical over 12 bases. V trimming: 0 bases; J trimming: 1 base; junction bases outside the gene matches: 2. The CDR3 consists of 17 residues. Germline CDR1 MGHRA, CDR2 YSYEKL. CDR3 loop: CASSQDPSGGGTDTQYF. The CDR3, as DNA: TGCGCCAGCAGCCAAGACCCTAGCGGGGGGGGCACAGATACGCAGTATTTT.

This rearrangement joins TRBV12-5 to TRBJ2-3, with 7 bases lining up with TRBD1. The junction had 2 bases not matched to a gene; V was cut back by 1 base and J by 1 base. This CDR3 comprises 15 residues. Per the germline V gene, CDR1 is LGHNT and CDR2 is FRNRAP. In nucleotides, the CDR3 is TGTGCTAGTGGTTTGGATACAGGGGGCACAGATACGCAGTATTTT. This sequence encodes CASGLDTGGTDTQYF.

J is TRBJ2-2 and V is TRBV9, with 10 bases matching TRBD2. V trimming: 3 bases; J trimming: 1 base; junction bases outside the gene matches: 3. The CDR3 has 16 amino acids. Germline-derived CDR1 and CDR2 are SGDLS and YYNGEE. CDR3 in amino acids: CASSGVAGGNTGELFF. The CDR3 nucleotides are TGTGCCAGCAGCGGTGTAGCGGGAGGGAACACCGGGGAGCTGTTTTTT.

The chain combines TRBV4-3 with TRBJ2-2, with TRBD1 as a possible D gene (6 bases). The CDR3 covers 15 residues. Trimming removed 1 base from V and 3 bases from J, with 9 bases in between. Germline V gene data show CDR1 as LGHNA and CDR2 as YSLEER. The CDR3 loop is CASSQVTGYTGELFF. As DNA, the CDR3 is TGCGCCAGCAGCCAAGTTACAGGGTACACCGGGGAGCTGTTTTTT.

The rearrangement joins TRBV6-5 to TRBJ2-3, with D possibly TRBD2 on 5 matching bases. CDR3 length equals 14 residues. Trimming took off 8 bases at V and 0 bases at J, with 12 bases between the two ends. Germline CDR1 and CDR2: MNHEY and SVGAGI. The CDR3 spells CASGSGASTDTQYF. Here the CDR3 DNA reads TGTGCCAGCGGAAGCGGAGCTAGCACAGATACGCAGTATTTT.

This sequence joins TRBV2 and TRBJ2-1, with TRBD2 matching over 10 bases. CDR1 is SNHLY, CDR2 FYNNEI, per germline. With V trimmed by 6 bases and J by 5 bases, 10 bases remained unmatched. The CDR3 extends over 16 amino acids. CDR3 in amino acids: CASRARTGTSDNEQFF. CDR3 sequence (DNA): TGTGCCAGCAGGGCAAGAACCGGGACTAGCGACAATGAGCAGTTCTTC. The variable domain in full, completed from reference TRBV2 and TRBJ2-1, reads EPEVTQTPSHQVTQMGQEVILRCVPISNHLYFYWYRQILGQKVEFLVSFYNNEISEKSEIFDDQFSVERPDGSNFTLKIRSTKLEDSAMYFCASRARTGTSDNEQFFGPGTRLTVL.

This chain links TRBV13 with TRBJ2-7, with 9 bases aligning to TRBD1. Germline V CDR1 and CDR2: PRHDT, FYEKMQ (reference sequence). V dropped 4 bases and J dropped 5; count of bases not matched to a gene: 6. The CDR3 spans 14 residues. The CDR3 protein is CASSSGTGRDEQYF. The CDR3 nucleotides are TGTGCCAGCAGCTCTGGGACAGGGAGGGACGAGCAGTACTTC.

The chain is built from TRBV28 and TRBJ2-7; D may be TRBD2 (5 bases). Trimming pared 3 bases from V and 0 bases from J, leaving 12 bases between. The CDR3 runs to 15 residues. Germline V gives CDR1 MDHEN, CDR2 SYDVKM. Written as DNA, the CDR3 is TGTGCCAGCAGTTTTTGGCGGGTGTCCTCCTACGAGCAGTACTTC. Protein product: CASSFWRVSSYEQYF.